This TCR beta chain is drawn from a study of cytomegalovirus exposure and HLA in healthy donors. Broader study findings: Through in vitro validation, a few CMV-associated chains were shown to be specific for CMV antigens.

The germline V gene has CDR1 GTSNPN and CDR2 SVGIG (reference sequence). V dropped 2 bases and J dropped 5; count of bases not matched to a gene: 12. This CDR3 contains 18 residues. It was with 60 Vbeta and 13 Jbeta primers that the PCR ran. Profiling relied on immunoSEQ multiplex PCR, and the TCRdb table lists in-frame clones only, not all of them. Listed are roughly 70,000 clones; approximately 2.7% falls within the top ten. Turning to this clone: Its target is not known.

The clonotype originates from a man in his forties or fifties in good health and CMV-seronegative. The sample comprised PBMCs. This chain links TRBV30 with TRBJ2-2, with TRBD2 matching over 12 bases. The CDR3 DNA reads TGTGCCTGGAGTCCGGCTAGCGGGGGGGCTATGTTTACCGGGGAGCTGTTTTTT. This sequence encodes CAWSPASGGAMFTGELFF. Combining the CDR3 with reference TRBV30 and TRBJ2-2 gives the whole variable domain SQTIHQWPATLVQPVGSPLSLECTVEGTSNPNLYWYRQAAGRGLQLLFYSVGIGQISSEVPQNLSASRPQDRQFILSSKKLLLSDSGFYLCAWSPASGGAMFTGELFFGEGSRLTVL.